The sequence of this TCR beta chain was determined in a study of OX40 agonist ivuxolimab in advanced cancers. Background on the study: Mean age approximately 61 years, range 23 to 79; about 81% male. Overall study results and limits: Those patients achieving a partial response at 0.1-3.0 mg/kg showed among the lowest clonal expansion. Doses of 0.1 to 3.0 mg/kg were accompanied by clonal expansion of CD4+ and CD8+ blood T cells by week 6.

For this clone: Antigen: not known.

Germline V gene sequence: CDR1 LGHNA, CDR2 YNFKEQ. This CDR3 comprises 17 residues. V lost 2 bases, J lost 3 bases, and 11 bases stayed unmatched. Libraries were prepared by immunoSEQ multiplex PCR; TCRdb keeps only in-frame clonotypes and omits some of them. The sample lists around 68,000 clones; 80% to 95% were seen once. V gene TRBV4-2 combines with J gene TRBJ1-2; 8 bases are shared with TRBD1. The sample was CD4+ or CD8+ T cells sorted from blood, taken in a trial of the OX40 agonist ivuxolimab. The receptor was derived from an adult with an advanced solid tumor such as melanoma, head and neck, liver or kidney cancer. The CDR3 protein is CASSQPTRDRLDYGYTF. The CDR3 DNA reads as TGTGCCAGCAGCCAACCAACCCGGGACAGGTTGGACTATGGCTACACCTTC.